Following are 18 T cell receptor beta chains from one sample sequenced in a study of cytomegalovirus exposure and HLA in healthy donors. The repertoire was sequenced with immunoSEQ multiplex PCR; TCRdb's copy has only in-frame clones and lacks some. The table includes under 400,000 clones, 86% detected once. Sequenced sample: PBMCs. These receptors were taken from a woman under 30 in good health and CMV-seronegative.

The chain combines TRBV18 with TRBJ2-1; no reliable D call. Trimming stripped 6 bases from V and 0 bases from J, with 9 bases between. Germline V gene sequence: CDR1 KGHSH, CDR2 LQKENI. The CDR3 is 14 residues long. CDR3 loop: CASSSMSSYNEQFF. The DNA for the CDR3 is TGTGCCAGCTCCTCTATGAGCTCCTACAATGAGCAGTTCTTC.

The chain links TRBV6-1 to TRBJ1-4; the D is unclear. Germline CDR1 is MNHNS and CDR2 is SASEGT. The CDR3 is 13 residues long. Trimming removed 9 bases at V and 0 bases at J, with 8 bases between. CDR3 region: CASSYATNEKLFF. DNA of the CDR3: TGTGCCAGTTCGTATGCAACTAATGAAAAACTGTTTTTT.

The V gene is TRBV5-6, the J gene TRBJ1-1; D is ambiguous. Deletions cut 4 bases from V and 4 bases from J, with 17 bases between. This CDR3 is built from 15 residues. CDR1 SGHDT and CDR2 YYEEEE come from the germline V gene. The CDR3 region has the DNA TGTGCCAGCAGCCCAAACCCCCGACACGCCACTGAAGCTTTCTTT. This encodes CASSPNPRHATEAFF.

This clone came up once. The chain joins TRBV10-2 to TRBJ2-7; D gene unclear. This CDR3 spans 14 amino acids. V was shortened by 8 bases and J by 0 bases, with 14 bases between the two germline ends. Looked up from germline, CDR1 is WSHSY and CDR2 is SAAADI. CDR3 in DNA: TGCGCCAGCGGGCGATTGCTGAGCTCCTACGAGCAGTACTTC. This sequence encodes CASGRLLSSYEQYF.

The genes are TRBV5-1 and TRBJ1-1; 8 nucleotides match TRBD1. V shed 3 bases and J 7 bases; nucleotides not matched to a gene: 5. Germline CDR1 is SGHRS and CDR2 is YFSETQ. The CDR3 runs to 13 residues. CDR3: CASSSRTGLEAFF. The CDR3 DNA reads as TGCGCCAGCAGCTCCCGGACAGGGCTTGAAGCTTTCTTT. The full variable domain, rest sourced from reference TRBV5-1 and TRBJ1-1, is KAGVTQTPRYLIKTRGQQVTLSCSPISGHRSVSWYQQTPGQGLQFLFEYFSETQRNKGNFPGRFSGRQFSNSRSEMNVSTLELGDSALYLCASSSRTGLEAFFGQGTRLTVV.

CDR3 residues: CASSQEGTSNEKLFF. The DNA of the CDR3 is TGTGCCAGCAGCCAAGAAGGGACTTCAAATGAAAAACTGTTTTTT. This chain links TRBV14 with TRBJ1-4, with D perhaps matching TRBD1 (5 bases). V lost 0 bases and J lost 5, with 10 bases in between. This CDR3 is built from 15 residues. Germline V gene lookup returns CDR1 SGHDN and CDR2 FVKESK.

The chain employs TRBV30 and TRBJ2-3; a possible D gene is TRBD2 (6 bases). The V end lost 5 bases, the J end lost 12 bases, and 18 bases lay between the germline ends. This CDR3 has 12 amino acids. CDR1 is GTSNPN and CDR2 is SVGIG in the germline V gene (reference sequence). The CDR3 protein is CAWVSNGGTQYF. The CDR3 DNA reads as TGTGCCTGGGTTAGCAATGGGGGGACCCAGTATTTT.

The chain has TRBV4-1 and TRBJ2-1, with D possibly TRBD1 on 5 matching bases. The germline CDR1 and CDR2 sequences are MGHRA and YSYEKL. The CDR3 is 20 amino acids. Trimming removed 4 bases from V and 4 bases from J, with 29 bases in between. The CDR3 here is CASSPRVTTPTDSRYNEQFF. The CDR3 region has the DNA TGCGCCAGCAGCCCCAGAGTGACGACCCCGACAGATAGTAGGTACAATGAGCAGTTCTTC.

The CDR3 region has the DNA TGTGCCAGCAGTAGGGGGGATGGGACTAGCGCGCTCTACAATGAGCAGTTCTTC. Encoded protein: CASSRGDGTSALYNEQFF. This chain links TRBV27 with TRBJ2-1; 10 nucleotides agree with TRBD2. CDR1 is MNHEY, CDR2 SMNVEV, per germline (reference sequence). V lost 5 bases and J lost 3; bases outside the gene matches: 13. This CDR3 contains 18 residues.

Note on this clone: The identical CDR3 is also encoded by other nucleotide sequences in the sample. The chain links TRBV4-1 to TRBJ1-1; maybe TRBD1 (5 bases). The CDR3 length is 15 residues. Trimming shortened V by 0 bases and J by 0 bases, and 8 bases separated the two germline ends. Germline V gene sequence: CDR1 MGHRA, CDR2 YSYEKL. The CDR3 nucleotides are TGCGCCAGCAGCCAAGAGAGACAGATGAACACTGAAGCTTTCTTT. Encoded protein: CASSQERQMNTEAFF.

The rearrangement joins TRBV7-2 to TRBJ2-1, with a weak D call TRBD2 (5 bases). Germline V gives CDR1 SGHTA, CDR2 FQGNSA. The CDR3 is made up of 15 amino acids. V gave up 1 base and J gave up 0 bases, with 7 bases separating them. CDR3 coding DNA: TGTGCCAGCAGCTTAGTAGCGTTCTCCTACAATGAGCAGTTCTTC. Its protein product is CASSLVAFSYNEQFF.

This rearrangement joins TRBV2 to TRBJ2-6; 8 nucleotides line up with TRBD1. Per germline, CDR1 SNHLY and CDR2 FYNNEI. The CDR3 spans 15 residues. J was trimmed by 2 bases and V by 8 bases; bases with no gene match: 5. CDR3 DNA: TGTGCCAGCGCCAAACAGGGGGCTGGGGCCAACGTCCTGACTTTC. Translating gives CASAKQGAGANVLTF.

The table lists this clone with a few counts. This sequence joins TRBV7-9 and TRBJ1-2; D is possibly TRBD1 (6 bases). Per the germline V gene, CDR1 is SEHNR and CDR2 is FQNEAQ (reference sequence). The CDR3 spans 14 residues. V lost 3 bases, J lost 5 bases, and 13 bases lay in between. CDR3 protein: CASSFHRVEYGYTF. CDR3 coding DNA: TGTGCCAGCAGCTTCCACAGGGTAGAATATGGCTACACCTTC.

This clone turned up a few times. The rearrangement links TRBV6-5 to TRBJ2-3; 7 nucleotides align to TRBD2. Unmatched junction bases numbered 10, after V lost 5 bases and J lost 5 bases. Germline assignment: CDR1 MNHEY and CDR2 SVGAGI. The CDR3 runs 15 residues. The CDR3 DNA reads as TGTGCCAGCAGTAAGGGCGGGGGAGTTGTAGATACGCAGTATTTT. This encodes CASSKGGGVVDTQYF.

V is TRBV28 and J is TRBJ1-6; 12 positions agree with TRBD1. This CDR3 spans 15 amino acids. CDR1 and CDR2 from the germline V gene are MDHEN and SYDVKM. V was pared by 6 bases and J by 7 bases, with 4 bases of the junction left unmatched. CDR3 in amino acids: CASRGQGAGNSPLHF. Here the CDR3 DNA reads TGTGCCAGCAGGGGACAGGGGGCAGGAAATTCACCCCTCCACTTT. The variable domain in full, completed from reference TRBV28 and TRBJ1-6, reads DVKVTQSSRYLVKRTGEKVFLECVQDMDHENMFWYRQDPGLGLRLIYFSYDVKMKEKGDIPEGYSVSREKKERFSLILESASTNQTSMYLCASRGQGAGNSPLHFGNGTRLTVT.

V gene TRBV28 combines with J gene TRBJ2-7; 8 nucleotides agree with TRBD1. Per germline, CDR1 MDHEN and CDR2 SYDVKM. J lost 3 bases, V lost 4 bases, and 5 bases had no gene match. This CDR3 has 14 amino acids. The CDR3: CASSSRGQGYEQYF. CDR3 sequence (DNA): TGTGCCAGCAGTTCCCGTGGACAGGGCTACGAGCAGTACTTC.

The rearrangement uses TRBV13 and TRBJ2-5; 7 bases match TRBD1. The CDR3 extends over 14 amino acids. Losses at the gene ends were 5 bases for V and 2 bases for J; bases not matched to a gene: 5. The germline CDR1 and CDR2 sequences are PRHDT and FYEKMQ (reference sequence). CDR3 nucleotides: TGTGCCAGCAGCCGTGGACAGGAACAAGAGACCCAGTACTTC. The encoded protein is CASSRGQEQETQYF.

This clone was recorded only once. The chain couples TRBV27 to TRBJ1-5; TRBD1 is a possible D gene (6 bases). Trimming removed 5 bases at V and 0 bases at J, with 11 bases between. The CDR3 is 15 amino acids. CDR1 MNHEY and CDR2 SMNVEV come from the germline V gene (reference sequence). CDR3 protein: CASSPPGDSNQPQHF. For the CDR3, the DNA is TGTGCCAGCAGTCCCCCAGGGGATAGCAATCAGCCCCAGCATTTT.